Below, 27 T cell receptor beta chains from the same sample are listed, as sequenced in a study of cytomegalovirus exposure and HLA in healthy donors. Using immunoSEQ multiplex PCR, the repertoire was profiled, and TCRdb retains in-frame clones only, with some absent. This sample has about 180,000 clones; 85% occur once, and the top ten carry approximately 16%. Sequenced input: PBMCs. These receptors came from a young man in good health and CMV-seropositive.

The chain joins TRBV5-1 to TRBJ2-2; 8 bases line up with TRBD1. V shed 10 bases, J shed 5 bases, and the junction held 13 bases outside the gene matches. The germline gives CDR1 SGHRS, CDR2 YFSETQ. The CDR3 spans 15 residues. The CDR3 is CASYRGQGTTGELFF. CDR3 nucleotides: TGCGCCTCATACCGTGGACAGGGAACGACCGGGGAGCTGTTTTTT.

This sequence joins TRBV7-9 and TRBJ2-5, with D hard to call. V lost 4 bases and J 2 bases, leaving 11 bases between the germline ends. The CDR3 loop spans 14 amino acids. Germline CDR1 reads SEHNR; CDR2 reads FQNEAQ (reference sequence). CDR3 sequence: CASSSGPLQETQYF. In DNA form, the CDR3 reads TGTGCCAGCAGCTCAGGCCCTCTTCAAGAGACCCAGTACTTC.

The V call is TRBV27, the J call TRBJ1-2; D possibly corresponds to TRBD1 (6 bases). CDR3 length: 14 residues. V was clipped by 2 bases and J by 5 bases, with 12 bases between them. Germline V gene lookup returns CDR1 MNHEY and CDR2 SMNVEV (reference sequence). The CDR3 spells CASSLAGGFYGYTF. The CDR3 DNA reads as TGTGCCAGCAGTTTAGCGGGGGGCTTTTATGGCTACACCTTC.

This clone was detected once. This chain links TRBV18 with TRBJ2-6; 8 nucleotides align to TRBD1. Germline CDR1 KGHSH, CDR2 LQKENI. Germline trimming cut 3 bases from V and 0 bases from J; bases unmatched to any gene: 13. The CDR3 has 20 amino acids. The CDR3: CASSPNSRDRPNSGANVLTF. The CDR3 bases are TGTGCCAGCTCACCCAATTCCCGGGACAGGCCCAACTCTGGGGCCAACGTCCTGACTTTC.

The chain has TRBV5-1 and TRBJ2-7; TRBD1 might be the D (6 bases). Germline assignment: CDR1 SGHRS and CDR2 YFSETQ. The CDR3 length is 15 residues. Trimming took 2 bases from V and 2 from J, leaving 14 bases between them. CDR3 nucleotide sequence: TGCGCCAGCAGCTTAGGCCAGGGGTATACCTACGAGCAGTACTTC. Encoded protein: CASSLGQGYTYEQYF.

The chain is built from TRBV28 and TRBJ1-4; 11 bases match TRBD1. This CDR3 contains 14 residues. Looked up from germline, CDR1 is MDHEN and CDR2 is SYDVKM. With 4 bases clipped from V and 8 bases from J, the junction kept 3 bases outside the gene matches. Written as DNA, the CDR3 is TGTGCCAGCAGTTCCTGGGACAGGGGGGAAAAACTGTTTTTT. This translates into CASSSWDRGEKLFF.

The J gene is TRBJ1-6, the V gene TRBV27; the D is unclear. The CDR3 has 12 residues. V lost 3 bases and J 7 bases, leaving 4 bases between the germline ends. Germline V lookup: CDR1 MNHEY, CDR2 SMNVEV (reference sequence). The CDR3 protein is CASSFQNSPLHF. The DNA for the CDR3 is TGTGCCAGCAGTTTCCAGAATTCACCCCTCCACTTT.

This chain uses TRBV4-1 with TRBJ1-4, with TRBD1 identical over 10 bases. Trimming cost V 3 bases and J 6 bases; bases outside gene matches: 7. CDR1 and CDR2 from the germline V gene are MGHRA and YSYEKL. The CDR3 covers 16 residues. This chain's CDR3 is CASSHTDRGLDEKLFF. The DNA for the CDR3 is TGCGCCAGCAGCCATACCGACAGGGGGCTGGATGAAAAACTGTTTTTT.

The chain combines TRBV6-1 with TRBJ2-7; 12 bases agree with TRBD2. CDR3 length: 13 residues. CDR1 MNHNS and CDR2 SASEGT come from the germline V gene. The V and J ends lost 8 bases and 2 bases, in that order; junction bases with no gene match: 1. CDR3 loop: CASRTSGAYEQYF. In DNA, the CDR3 is TGTGCCAGCCGGACTAGCGGGGCCTACGAGCAGTACTTC.

This clone was seen a single time. The genes are TRBV30 and TRBJ2-5; D might be TRBD1 (6 bases). V shed 3 bases and J shed 3 bases, with 14 bases lying between them. The CDR3 extends over 14 amino acids. The germline gives CDR1 GTSNPN, CDR2 SVGIG (reference sequence). Here the CDR3 DNA reads TGTGCCTGGAGCCCAGGGCAGGGGAAAGAGACCCAGTACTTC. Protein sequence: CAWSPGQGKETQYF.

The rearrangement uses TRBV5-1 and TRBJ2-3; D not resolved. V gave up 2 bases and J gave up 6 bases, with 7 bases separating them. The CDR3 has 12 residues. Germline lookup yields CDR1 SGHRS and CDR2 YFSETQ. The CDR3 spells CASSFNYDTQYF. CDR3 DNA sequence: TGCGCCAGCAGCTTCAACTACGATACGCAGTATTTT.

This sequence joins TRBV2 and TRBJ1-5; D not resolved. Germline CDR1 reads SNHLY; CDR2 reads FYNNEI. The V end lost 6 bases, the J end lost 0 bases, and 6 bases lay between the germline ends. The CDR3 runs to 13 residues. The CDR3 loop reads CASRLDSNQPQHF. The CDR3 nucleotides are TGTGCCAGCAGGTTAGATAGCAATCAGCCCCAGCATTTT.

This rearrangement joins TRBV6-1 to TRBJ2-7; no clear D gene. Germline V gene sequence: CDR1 MNHNS, CDR2 SASEGT. The CDR3 contains 14 residues. V was trimmed by 3 bases and J by 2 bases, leaving 11 bases between them. The CDR3 nucleotides are TGTGCCAGCAGTGAGAGCTCGCGGCCCTACGAGCAGTACTTC. Residues: CASSESSRPYEQYF.

This chain links TRBV11-3 with TRBJ2-1; 7 bases are a match to TRBD1. Germline V gene lookup returns CDR1 SGHNT and CDR2 YENEEA. Trimming took 5 bases from V and 15 from J; bases not matched to a gene: 13. The CDR3 has 13 residues. In nucleotides, the CDR3 is TGTGCCAGCAGCCCGACAGGGCGCGTGGTTGTGTTCTTC. Protein product: CASSPTGRVVVFF. Full variable domain (missing parts from reference TRBV11-3 and TRBJ2-1): EAGVVQSPRYKIIEKKQPVAFWCNPISGHNTLYWYLQNLGQGPELLIRYENEEAVDDSQLPKDRFSAERLKGVDSTLKIQPAELGDSAVYLCASSPTGRVVVFFGPGTRLTVL.

DNA for the CDR3: TGTGCCAGCAGTAATTCGGGGAACTACGAGCAGTACTTC. Encoded protein: CASSNSGNYEQYF. The chain couples TRBV2 to TRBJ2-7, with D possibly matching TRBD2 (5 bases). With 5 bases removed from V and 3 bases from J, the gap between germline ends came to 11 bases. From germline, CDR1 is SNHLY and CDR2 FYNNEI. The CDR3 loop spans 13 amino acids.

The DNA of the CDR3 is TGTGCCTGGAACTCCCCGAACACCGGGGAGCTGTTTTTT. As protein: CAWNSPNTGELFF. The chain has TRBV30 and TRBJ2-2; D gene ambiguous. V dropped 4 bases and J dropped 0 bases, with 6 bases sitting between them. The CDR3 covers 13 residues. CDR1 GTSNPN and CDR2 SVGIG come from the germline V gene (reference sequence).

The gene calls are TRBV4-1 and TRBJ2-7; TRBD2 aligns across 8 bases. The CDR3 consists of 17 residues. Per germline, CDR1 MGHRA and CDR2 YSYEKL. The ends lost 0 bases at V and 6 bases at J; junction bases unmatched: 13. CDR3 nucleotides: TGCGCCAGCAGCCAAGAAGCGGGAAGCGGGAGACGGGGCGAGCAGTACTTC. This translates into CASSQEAGSGRRGEQYF.

This clone was seen a few times. The rearrangement links TRBV5-1 to TRBJ2-7; 8 nucleotides align to TRBD1. The length of the CDR3 is 13 residues. Germline assignment: CDR1 SGHRS and CDR2 YFSETQ. J lost 4 bases, V lost 0 bases, and 0 bases had no gene match. Here the CDR3 reads CASSLGTGYEQYF. DNA for the CDR3: TGCGCCAGCAGCTTGGGGACAGGGTACGAGCAGTACTTC.

V is TRBV11-2 and J is TRBJ2-3; 7 bases match TRBD2. The V segment lost 5 bases and the J segment 4 bases; nucleotides outside the gene matches: 6. This CDR3 spans 14 amino acids. In germline, CDR1 is SGHAT, CDR2 FQNNGV. CDR3 sequence: CASSPLRGADTQYF. CDR3 coding DNA: TGTGCCAGCAGCCCTCTTCGGGGGGCAGATACGCAGTATTTT.

The chain uses TRBV7-9 and TRBJ2-7; 10 bases are shared with TRBD1. The germline CDR1 and CDR2 sequences are SEHNR and FQNEAQ (reference sequence). The ends lost 5 bases at V and 6 bases at J; junction bases unmatched: 10. The CDR3 has 15 amino acids. The CDR3 region is CASSQNGGQGSEQYF. The CDR3 DNA sequence: TGTGCCAGCAGCCAAAACGGGGGACAGGGGAGCGAGCAGTACTTC.

This chain links TRBV13 with TRBJ2-1; 13 nucleotides match TRBD2. Germline values: CDR1 PRHDT, CDR2 FYEKMQ (reference sequence). With V trimmed by 6 bases and J by 13 bases, 15 bases remained unmatched. This CDR3 spans 16 amino acids. The CDR3, as DNA: TGTGCCAGCAGACTAGCGGGAGGGGGGGGTTACATGGGACAGTTCTTC. It specifies CASRLAGGGGYMGQFF. The full variable domain, rest sourced from reference TRBV13 and TRBJ2-1, is AAGVIQSPRHLIKEKRETATLKCYPIPRHDTVYWYQQGPGQDPQFLISFYEKMQSDKGSIPDRFSAQQFSDYHSELNMSSLELGDSALYFCASRLAGGGGYMGQFFGPGTRLTVL.

V gene TRBV19 combines with J gene TRBJ2-1, with D possibly matching TRBD2 (6 bases). Germline CDR1 is LNHDA and CDR2 is SQIVND (reference sequence). V gave up 6 bases and J gave up 5 bases, with 14 bases separating them. This CDR3 spans 14 amino acids. CDR3: CASRWAGLNNEQFF. For the CDR3, the DNA is TGTGCCAGTAGATGGGCGGGATTAAACAATGAGCAGTTCTTC.

This clone was seen only once. The gene calls are TRBV5-4 and TRBJ2-1, with TRBD2 identical over 14 bases. This CDR3 comprises 15 residues. The V segment lost 4 bases and the J segment 9 bases; nucleotides outside the gene matches: 6. Germline values: CDR1 SGHNT, CDR2 YYREEE (reference sequence). This CDR3 is CASSPGLAGVGEQFF. DNA for the CDR3: TGTGCCAGCAGCCCGGGACTAGCGGGGGTCGGTGAGCAGTTCTTC.

This sequence joins TRBV14 and TRBJ1-1; D might be TRBD1 (5 bases). Germline V lookup: CDR1 SGHDN, CDR2 FVKESK. Trimming removed 1 base from V and 10 bases from J, with 19 bases in between. The CDR3 is made up of 15 amino acids. The CDR3 spells CASSQAYGGSDRAFF. The CDR3 DNA reads TGTGCCAGCAGCCAAGCCTACGGGGGGAGTGATCGAGCTTTCTTT.

A word on this clone: Different DNA sequences within this sample yield the same CDR3. The chain combines TRBV9 with TRBJ1-5; D remains unclear. CDR1 and CDR2 (germline): SGDLS, YYNGEE. This CDR3 is built from 14 residues. V lost 0 bases to trimming and J lost 2 bases, with 6 bases between them. The CDR3 bases are TGTGCCAGCAGCGTAGGAACAGGCAATCAGCCCCAGCATTTT. Its translation: CASSVGTGNQPQHF.

The table lists this clone with a few counts. The chain links TRBV28 to TRBJ1-2; 7 positions match TRBD1. Germline lookup yields CDR1 MDHEN and CDR2 SYDVKM. V lost 4 bases to trimming and J lost 4 bases; unmatched junction nucleotides: 3. The CDR3 contains 13 residues. CDR3 protein: CASSSGQSYGYTF. CDR3 in DNA: TGTGCCAGCAGTTCGGGACAGTCCTATGGCTACACCTTC.

This sequence joins TRBV13 and TRBJ2-7; D might be TRBD2 (6 bases). CDR3 length equals 13 residues. V lost 5 bases and J lost 1, with 9 bases in between. Germline values: CDR1 PRHDT, CDR2 FYEKMQ (reference sequence). CDR3: CASSHGTSYEQYF. Written as DNA, the CDR3 is TGTGCCAGCAGCCACGGGACTTCCTACGAGCAGTACTTC.